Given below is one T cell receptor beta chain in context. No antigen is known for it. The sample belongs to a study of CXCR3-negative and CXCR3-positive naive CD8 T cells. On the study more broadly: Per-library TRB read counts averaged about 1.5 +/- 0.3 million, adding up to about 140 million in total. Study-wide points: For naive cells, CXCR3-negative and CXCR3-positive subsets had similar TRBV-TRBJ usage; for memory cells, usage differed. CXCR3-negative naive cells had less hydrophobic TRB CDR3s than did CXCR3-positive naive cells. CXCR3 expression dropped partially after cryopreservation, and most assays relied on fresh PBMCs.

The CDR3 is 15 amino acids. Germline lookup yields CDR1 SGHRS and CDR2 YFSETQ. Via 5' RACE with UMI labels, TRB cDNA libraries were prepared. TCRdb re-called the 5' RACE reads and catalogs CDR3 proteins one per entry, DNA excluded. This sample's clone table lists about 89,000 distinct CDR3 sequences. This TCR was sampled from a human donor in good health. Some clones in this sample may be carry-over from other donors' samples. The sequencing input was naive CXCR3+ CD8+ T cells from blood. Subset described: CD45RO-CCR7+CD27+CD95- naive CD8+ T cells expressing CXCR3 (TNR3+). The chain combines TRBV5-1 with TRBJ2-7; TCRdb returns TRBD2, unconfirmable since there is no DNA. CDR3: CASSSGLAVSYEQYF.